The rows below give T cell receptor beta chains drawn from one sample of a study of CD8 T cells in ankylosing spondylitis. MiXCR was run by TCRdb on the 5' RACE reads, yielding one entry per CDR3 protein. The data contain about 220,000 distinct CDR3 sequences, 6% to 8% of them singletons. Sequenced sample: blood, either unsorted or a sorted T cell fraction (not recorded which). The receptors originated from a male donor with ankylosing spondylitis. The CDR3 runs from the conserved cysteine through the conserved F or W. A D gene is named only where the DNA matches it firmly. Rows may omit the clone size; those that give it use once, few, many or a size class.

TRBJ2-4 | many | TRBV12-3/TRBV12-4 | TRBD1 | TGTGCCAGCAGTCCTTCTAGGGGGCCACGAAACATTCAGTACTTC | CASSPSRGPRNIQYF
TRBJ2-7 | many | TRBV4-3 | TRBD2 | TGCGCCAGCAGCCAAGATCCGGGAGGGACCTACGAGCAGTACTTC | CASSQDPGGTYEQYF
TRBJ2-7 | - | TRBV29-1 | - | TGCAGCGTGCCCGGGCCCATGGCTGGGGAGCAGTACTTC | CSVPGPMAGEQYF
TRBJ2-7 | many | TRBV20-1 | - | TGCAGTGCTAGACTAGCGAGCTCCTACGAGCAGTACTTC | CSARLASSYEQYF
TRBJ2-1 | many | TRBV12-3/TRBV12-4 | - | TGTGCCAGCAGTTTAACTCCCTGGAATGAGCAGTTCTTC | CASSLTPWNEQFF
TRBJ2-7 | few | TRBV12-3/TRBV12-4 | - | TGTGCCAGCAGACAGGGACCGATTCAGGACTTC | CASRQGPIQDF
TRBJ2-7 | - | TRBV29-1 | - | TGCAGCGTTGAGCAGGATCGTTACGAGCAGTACTTC | CSVEQDRYEQYF
TRBJ1-1 | many | TRBV7-9 | - | TGTGCCAGCAGCTCTAGTTTGGGCATGAACACTGAAGCTTTCTTT | CASSSSLGMNTEAFF
TRBJ2-7 | many | TRBV9 | - | TGTGCCAGCAGCGTAGGGCTTAGCTCCTACGAGCAGTACTTC | CASSVGLSSYEQYF
TRBJ2-7 | few | TRBV10-3 | - | TGTGCCATCAGTGATCACACTTACTACGAGCAGTACTTC | CAISDHTYYEQYF
TRBJ2-1 | many | TRBV18 | - | TGTGCCAGCTCACCAAGGGGAGCTGGGGACAATGAGCAGTTCTTC | CASSPRGAGDNEQFF
TRBJ1-1 | - | TRBV21-1 | - | TGTGCCAGCAGCAAAGGGACAGTGAACACTGAAGCTTTCTTT | CASSKGTVNTEAFF
TRBJ1-1 | - | TRBV6-6 | - | TGTGCCAGCGAATTGTCTGAAGCTTTCTTT | CASELSEAFF
TRBJ2-2 | many | TRBV20-1 | - | TGCAGTGCTAGAGGGGGGCCGGGGAACACCGGGGAGCTGTTTTTT | CSARGGPGNTGELFF
TRBJ2-7 | many | TRBV5-6 | TRBD2 | TGTGCCAGCAGCCTACTAGCGGGGGAGTCCTACGAGCAGTACTTC | CASSLLAGESYEQYF
TRBJ1-5 | - | TRBV7-2 | - | TGTGCCAGCAGCTTAGTCAGGGGTCCAAATCACCCCCAGCATTTT | CASSLVRGPNHPQHF
TRBJ2-7 | many | TRBV25-1 | - | TGTGCCAGCAGCCAGCTAGCCGGAGATTTGAAGCAGTACTTC | CASSQLAGDLKQYF
TRBJ2-7 | few | TRBV27 | - | TGTGCCAGCAGTTTATACAGGGCGGGAGAGCAGTACTTC | CASSLYRAGEQYF
TRBJ2-7 | many | TRBV6-5 | - | TGTGCCAGCAGTTACCGGGACGGCCGTTTCTACGAGCAGTACTTC | CASSYRDGRFYEQYF
TRBJ2-4 | few | TRBV4-2 | - | TGTGCCAGCAGTCAGGGCAAAGCCAAAAACATTCAGTACTTC | CASSQGKAKNIQYF
TRBJ1-5 | many | TRBV7-9 | TRBD1 | TGTGCCAGCAGCTCCGGGACAGGGGGCCCCGGTCAGCCCCAGCATTTT | CASSSGTGGPGQPQHF
TRBJ1-5 | many | TRBV21-1 | - | TGTGCCCCACCCGTTAGGCATTTT | CAPPVRHF
TRBJ2-1 | many | TRBV7-8 | - | TGTGCCAGCAGCCCAGGAGGGCAGGGGAGATACAATGAGCAGTTCTTC | CASSPGGQGRYNEQFF
TRBJ1-1 | - | TRBV30 | - | TGTGCCTTAAATAGGGGCTCCCTGAACACTGAAGCTTTCTTT | CALNRGSLNTEAFF
TRBJ2-5 | many | TRBV7-6 | - | TGTGCCAGCAGTTCGAGGACAGTTCAAGAGACCCAGTACTTC | CASSSRTVQETQYF
TRBJ1-2 | - | TRBV27 | TRBD1 | TGTGCCAGCAGTCTGACAGGGCCCAGCGGCTACACCTTC | CASSLTGPSGYTF
TRBJ1-1 | many | TRBV5-1 | - | TGCGCCAGCAGCTGGATGGGGCCTACTGAAGCTTTCTTT | CASSWMGPTEAFF
TRBJ1-1 | few | TRBV7-8 | - | TGTGCCAGCAGCTTAAGGGGGAGCAGGGGAATTTCTAGGGCTGAAGCTTTCTTT | CASSLRGSRGISRAEAFF
TRBJ2-7 | many | TRBV7-2 | TRBD1 | TGTGCCAGCAGCTTAGGACAGGGCGGCGAGCAGTACTTC | CASSLGQGGEQYF
TRBJ2-7 | few | TRBV27 | TRBD1 | TGTGCCAGCAGTTTATCCGCCGGGACAGGGAGAGACGAGCAGTACTTC | CASSLSAGTGRDEQYF
TRBJ2-1 | many | TRBV24-1 | - | TGTGCCACCAGTTCCGGAAGCTCCTACAATGAGCAGTTCTTC | CATSSGSSYNEQFF
TRBJ2-1 | many | TRBV9 | - | TGTGCCAGCAGCGTAGATGGGCTGAGCTCCTACAATGAGCAGTTCTTC | CASSVDGLSSYNEQFF
TRBJ2-7 | many | TRBV20-1 | TRBD2 | TGCAGTGCGTTTGCGGGAGAGTCGTACGAGCAGTACTTC | CSAFAGESYEQYF
TRBJ1-3 | - | TRBV20-1 | - | TGCAGTGCTTGCCCGTGGGGAAACACCATATATTTT | CSACPWGNTIYF
TRBJ2-3 | many | TRBV10-3 | - | TGTGCCACCGGGGACGATACGCAGTATTTT | CATGDDTQYF
TRBJ1-6 | - | TRBV30 | - | TGTGCCTGGACCGGACGCGGAGGAGTTGTGGGGATTTCACCCCTCCACTTT | CAWTGRGGVVGISPLHF
TRBJ2-3 | - | TRBV23-1 | TRBD2 | TGCGCCAAAGGACTAGCCAGCACAGATACGCAGTATTTT | CAKGLASTDTQYF
TRBJ2-1 | many | TRBV10-1 | - | TGCGCCAGCAGTCCCGGGACTCGCAGGGGTGAGCAGTTCTTC | CASSPGTRRGEQFF
TRBJ2-3 | few | TRBV4-1 | - | TGCGCCAGCAGCCAAGTTCGGAGCACAGATACGCAGTATTTT | CASSQVRSTDTQYF
TRBJ2-1 | many | TRBV9 | - | TGTGCCAGCAGCGTAGCTTTATTCAATGAGCAGTTCTTC | CASSVALFNEQFF